One and the same sample provided the 20 T cell receptor beta chains below, sequenced in a study of cytomegalovirus exposure and HLA in healthy donors. The PCR contained 60 Vbeta and 13 Jbeta primers. Produced via immunoSEQ multiplex PCR; TCRdb's table is partial and in-frame only. The sample lists 90,000 to 120,000 clones; under 85% were seen once. The sequenced sample consisted of PBMCs. All receptors derive from a male donor in good health and CMV-seronegative.

V usage is TRBV28 and J usage is TRBJ2-1; unclear D gene. Germline V gene lookup returns CDR1 MDHEN and CDR2 SYDVKM. The germline V and J ends were trimmed by 6 bases and 6 bases, with 15 bases remaining between them. CDR3 size: 14 residues. CDR3 in amino acids: CASSQTIRGNEQFF. The CDR3 nucleotides are TGTGCCAGCAGCCAAACGATTCGAGGCAATGAGCAGTTCTTC.

The J gene is TRBJ1-2, the V gene TRBV10-2; TRBD1 matches 9 bases. This CDR3 has 17 amino acids. Germline V gives CDR1 WSHSY, CDR2 SAAADI. The J segment lost 2 bases and the V segment lost 4 bases, leaving 11 bases of the junction unmatched. For the CDR3, the DNA is TGCGCCAGCAGTGCCTACCCGGGACAGGGAACCAACTATGGCTACACCTTC. It encodes CASSAYPGQGTNYGYTF.

The chain carries TRBV7-9 and TRBJ1-1; no clear D gene. Trimming took 1 base from V and 5 from J, leaving 8 bases between them. CDR1 and CDR2 from the germline V gene are SEHNR and FQNEAQ (reference sequence). This CDR3 spans 13 amino acids. Written as DNA, the CDR3 is TGTGCCAGCAGCTTAGGGGCGGGGACTGAAGCTTTCTTT. It codes for CASSLGAGTEAFF.

The CDR3 coding sequence is TGTGCCAGTAGTATTAAGCCAGGGACAGATCTTTATGGCTACACCTTC. As protein: CASSIKPGTDLYGYTF. V usage is TRBV19 and J usage is TRBJ1-2, with TRBD1 matching over 7 bases. Unmatched junction bases numbered 12, after V lost 3 bases and J lost 5 bases. The CDR3 loop spans 16 amino acids. Germline CDR1 LNHDA, CDR2 SQIVND (reference sequence).

Turning to this clone: Mismatch with germline at one junction end may stem from a read error. The chain has TRBV7-3 and TRBJ2-1, with 13 positions matching TRBD2. The CDR3 is 18 amino acids. The germline V gene encodes CDR1 SGHTA and CDR2 FQGTGA. The CDR3 nucleotides read TGTGCCAGCAGCCTAACCGGACTAGCGGGAGATAAGCGCAATGAGCAGTTCTTC. Amino acids: CASSLTGLAGDKRNEQFF.

This clone was picked up one time. V usage is TRBV5-4 and J usage is TRBJ1-2, with 7 bases that match TRBD1. The germline CDR1 and CDR2 sequences are SGHNT and YYREEE (reference sequence). V gave up 1 base and J gave up 5 bases; unmatched junction bases: 8. This CDR3 spans 15 amino acids. The CDR3 loop is CASSLPPGQIYGYTF. DNA of the CDR3: TGTGCCAGCAGCTTGCCTCCGGGACAGATATATGGCTACACCTTC.

The V gene is TRBV7-9, the J gene TRBJ1-1; 8 bases match TRBD1. J lost 4 bases, V lost 5 bases, and 9 bases had no gene match. CDR1 is SEHNR and CDR2 is FQNEAQ in the germline V gene (reference sequence). CDR3 size: 15 residues. The DNA for the CDR3 is TGTGCCAGCAGCGACGGTCGGACAGGGTCCACTGAAGCTTTCTTT. It translates to CASSDGRTGSTEAFF. The variable domain in full, with the rest retrieved from reference TRBV7-9 and TRBJ1-1, is DTGVSQNPRHKITKRGQNVTFRCDPISEHNRLYWYRQTLGQGPEFLTYFQNEAQLEKSRLLSDRFSAERPKGSFSTLEIQRTEQGDSAMYLCASSDGRTGSTEAFFGQGTRLTVV.

The gene calls are TRBV11-2 and TRBJ2-3; 8 nucleotides align to TRBD1. The V gene end was trimmed by 3 bases and the J gene end by 1 base; junction bases not matched to a gene: 3. The germline V gene encodes CDR1 SGHAT and CDR2 FQNNGV. CDR3 length equals 15 residues. Written as DNA, the CDR3 is TGTGCCAGCAGCTTCCCGGGACAGGGCACAGATACGCAGTATTTT. Protein sequence: CASSFPGQGTDTQYF.

The chain employs TRBV19 and TRBJ1-4; a possible D gene is TRBD1 (6 bases). Deletions cut 5 bases from V and 4 bases from J, with 8 bases between. The germline gives CDR1 LNHDA, CDR2 SQIVND (reference sequence). The CDR3 is 13 amino acids. The CDR3 protein is CASSRTDNEKLFF. The CDR3 DNA reads as TGTGCCAGTAGTCGGACAGATAATGAAAAACTGTTTTTT.

The chain employs TRBV5-1 and TRBJ1-1, with TRBD1 identical over 7 bases. CDR3 length: 13 residues. Germline-derived CDR1 and CDR2 are SGHRS and YFSETQ. J gave up 12 bases and V 0 bases, and 8 bases lay outside the gene matches. The CDR3 is CASSLGTGLETFF. CDR3 bases: TGCGCCAGCAGCTTGGGGACAGGCCTTGAGACTTTCTTT.

The chain employs TRBV27 and TRBJ2-7, with a possible D match to TRBD2 (6 bases). CDR3 length: 16 residues. The germline V gene encodes CDR1 MNHEY and CDR2 SMNVEV (reference sequence). V lost 0 bases, J lost 3 bases, and 15 bases lay in between. CDR3 sequence (DNA): TGTGCCAGCAGTTTATCCACGGGAGCGTTTAACTACGAGCAGTACTTC. Translation: CASSLSTGAFNYEQYF.

This chain joins TRBV19 and TRBJ1-2, with 9 nucleotides matching TRBD1. The CDR3 spans 15 residues. The trim removed 7 bases at V and 13 bases at J, leaving 19 bases unmatched. The germline V gene has CDR1 LNHDA and CDR2 SQIVND (reference sequence). The CDR3 here is CASTEGTGPMWRTTF. CDR3 sequence (DNA): TGTGCCAGTACCGAGGGGACAGGGCCGATGTGGAGGACCACCTTC.

The rearrangement links TRBV9 to TRBJ2-5; the match to TRBD1 covers 7 bases. Germline V gives CDR1 SGDLS, CDR2 YYNGEE. The CDR3 consists of 15 residues. J was trimmed by 4 bases and V by 4 bases; bases with no gene match: 10. CDR3 sequence reads: CASSTSPTGLETQYF. The CDR3 nucleotides read TGTGCCAGCAGCACGAGCCCGACAGGGTTAGAGACCCAGTACTTC.

The V call is TRBV5-1, the J call TRBJ1-2; D may be TRBD1 (5 bases). Germline CDR1 SGHRS, CDR2 YFSETQ. The CDR3 consists of 14 residues. The V and J ends lost 0 bases and 6 bases respectively, with 12 bases between them. CDR3 bases: TGCGCCAGCAGCTTGGAACTCGGGGGGGATGGCTACACCTTC. This sequence encodes CASSLELGGDGYTF.

This sequence joins TRBV10-3 and TRBJ2-1; 12 positions agree with TRBD2. The V and J ends lost 6 bases and 8 bases, in that order; junction bases with no gene match: 20. CDR3 size: 19 residues. Germline lookup yields CDR1 ENHRY and CDR2 SYGVKD. The CDR3 coding sequence is TGTGCCATCAGCCCGACAGGGGGCCAGACTAGCGGGAGTAGCTATGAGCAGTTCTTC. Protein product: CAISPTGGQTSGSSYEQFF.

The chain recombines TRBV18 with TRBJ1-1; D is possibly TRBD1 (5 bases). V lost 6 bases, J lost 2 bases, and 19 bases lay in between. The CDR3 loop spans 16 amino acids. The germline V gene has CDR1 KGHSH and CDR2 LQKENI. The CDR3 DNA reads TGTGCCAGCTCGGACCGACGACCCGGGGGAAACACTGAAGCTTTCTTT. Its protein is CASSDRRPGGNTEAFF.

This clone was seen only a few times. The chain is built from TRBV4-1 and TRBJ1-5; 7 bases fit TRBD1. This CDR3 contains 14 residues. Germline CDR1 MGHRA, CDR2 YSYEKL. Unmatched junction bases numbered 4, after V lost 3 bases and J lost 5 bases. Here the CDR3 reads CASSQATGDQPQHF. DNA for the CDR3: TGCGCCAGCAGCCAGGCCACAGGGGATCAGCCCCAGCATTTT.

The chain uses TRBV9 and TRBJ2-1, with 10 bases identical to TRBD2. The CDR3 covers 14 residues. Trimming at V came to 9 bases and at J to 10 bases, leaving 13 bases not matched to a gene. The germline gives CDR1 SGDLS, CDR2 YYNGEE. The CDR3 is CATERGGGPGEQFF. CDR3 DNA sequence: TGTGCCACCGAGCGGGGGGGAGGGCCAGGAGAGCAGTTCTTC.

The rearrangement uses TRBV7-8 and TRBJ1-3; D is possibly TRBD1 (5 bases). This CDR3 contains 16 residues. Germline CDR1 and CDR2: SGHVS and FQNEAQ. The V end lost 0 bases, the J end lost 0 bases, and 9 bases lay between the germline ends. CDR3 nucleotide sequence: TGTGCCAGCAGCTTAGCAACCCAGGGCTCTGGAAACACCATATATTTT. Protein product: CASSLATQGSGNTIYF. Full variable domain (outside the CDR3, taken from reference TRBV7-8 and TRBJ1-3): GAGVSQSPRYKVAKRGQDVALRCDPISGHVSLFWYQQALGQGPEFLTYFQNEAQLDKSGLPSDRFFAERPEGSVSTLKIQRTQQEDSAVYLCASSLATQGSGNTIYFGEGSWLTVV.

The chain has TRBV19 and TRBJ2-1, with 9 bases aligning to TRBD1. V shed 4 bases, J shed 7 bases, and the junction held 11 bases outside the gene matches. Germline CDR1 LNHDA, CDR2 SQIVND (reference sequence). This CDR3 spans 16 amino acids. CDR3: CASSRLPGQGRNEQFF. Written as DNA, the CDR3 is TGTGCCAGTAGTAGGTTACCGGGACAGGGACGGAATGAGCAGTTCTTC.